This note documents a single TCR beta chain sequence. The sample belongs to a study of blood T cells in healthy people across ages. The CDR3 is 15 amino acids. Trimming at V came to 10 bases and at J to 0 bases, leaving 10 bases not matched to a gene. Germline V gene lookup returns CDR1 MNHEY and CDR2 SVGAGI. The authors ran a second PCR of 7 to 11 cycles using a sample-barcoded 5' primer and a J-beta primer mix. TCRdb analysed the 5' RACE reads with MiXCR anew, one entry per CDR3 protein. This table has roughly 680,000 distinct CDR3 sequences, around 45% appearing once. This chain connects TRBV6-5 to TRBJ2-5, with TRBD1 matching over 8 bases. Source material: blood. The TCR originated in an older woman in good health. The CDR3 DNA is TGTGCCACCCTAAGGGGACAGGCATACCAAGAGACCCAGTACTTC. Its protein product is CATLRGQAYQETQYF.